The entry below describes one T cell receptor beta chain. No antigen is known for it. CDR3 size: 15 residues. The germline gives CDR1 ENHRY, CDR2 SYGVKD. The data stem from a study of blood T cells in healthy people across ages. For the second PCR, which ran for 7 to 11 cycles, a sample-barcoded 5' primer and a J-beta primer mix were used. In TCRdb, the 5' RACE reads were re-called with MiXCR into one record per CDR3 protein. The sample yields about 1.5 million distinct CDR3 sequences, 35% to 45% seen once. Regarding the study as a whole: Nothing was known about donor CMV status, and this possibly confounded expanded clonotype changes. Diversity was estimated from one million T cells, and these estimates were considered underestimates. Fewer expanded clones and more diversity marked long-lived versus aged donors.

The sequencing sample was made of blood. This sequence was found in a woman younger than 35 in good health. J is TRBJ2-1 and V is TRBV10-3; D may be TRBD2 (7 bases). The J call may be mistaken, given a closer DNA end match to TRBJ2-7. The CDR3 DNA reads TGTGCCATCAGTGAGTCAAACAGGGACTACAATGAGCAGTACTTC. Protein product: CAISESNRDYNEQYF.